A single sample is the source of the 17 T cell receptor beta chains below, sequenced in a study of cytomegalovirus exposure and HLA in healthy donors. PCR employed 60 Vbeta and 13 Jbeta primers. Generated by immunoSEQ multiplex PCR, the TCRdb table keeps only in-frame clones and is missing some. This table lists just under 65,000 clones. Sequenced: PBMCs. The receptors originated from a boy between 10 and 17 years old in good health and CMV-seronegative.

This chain uses TRBV7-6 with TRBJ2-1; D gene ambiguous. The CDR3 has 12 amino acids. The germline V and J ends were trimmed by 6 bases and 8 bases, with 11 bases remaining between them. Germline values: CDR1 SGHVS, CDR2 FNYEAQ. In DNA form, the CDR3 reads TGTGCCAGCAGTTCTCTCCGGGATGAGCAGTTCTTC. It specifies CASSSLRDEQFF.

V is TRBV4-3 and J is TRBJ1-2; TRBD1 matches 7 bases. The CDR3 covers 18 residues. CDR1 and CDR2 (germline): LGHNA, YSLEER. V was clipped by 0 bases and J by 2 bases; unmatched bases: 12. CDR3 DNA sequence: TGCGCCAGCAGCCAAGATCTAGGGACAGCCTTGTTAAACTATGGCTACACCTTC. Translation: CASSQDLGTALLNYGYTF.

The V and J genes are TRBV5-1 and TRBJ2-5, with TRBD1 matching over 7 bases. J was trimmed by 2 bases and V by 4 bases; bases with no gene match: 5. Germline V CDR1 and CDR2: SGHRS, YFSETQ. The CDR3 totals 14 residues. For the CDR3, the DNA is TGCGCCAGCAGCGGCATACAGGGGCAAGAGACCCAGTACTTC. Translating gives CASSGIQGQETQYF.

The rearrangement joins TRBV29-1 to TRBJ2-7; 7 bases are shared with TRBD1. Germline V gene lookup returns CDR1 SQVTM and CDR2 ANQGSEA. The CDR3 totals 13 residues. V shed 5 bases and J 1 base; nucleotides not matched to a gene: 5. CDR3 bases: TGCAGCGTTCGAGGACAGGCATCCTACGAGCAGTACTTC. It yields the protein CSVRGQASYEQYF.

The chain links TRBV19 to TRBJ2-7, with D possibly matching TRBD1 (5 bases). The V and J ends lost 1 base and 2 bases respectively, with 12 bases between them. Germline assignment: CDR1 LNHDA and CDR2 SQIVND (reference sequence). The CDR3 spans 15 residues. The CDR3 DNA is TGTGCCAGTAGTATAGGTAACAGGCCCCCCTACGAGCAGTACTTC. Amino acid sequence: CASSIGNRPPYEQYF.

This chain joins TRBV19 and TRBJ2-1, with TRBD2 matching 12 bases. The CDR3 spans 17 residues. The trim removed 1 base at V and 4 bases at J, leaving 5 bases unmatched. CDR1 is LNHDA and CDR2 is SQIVND in the germline V gene (reference sequence). The CDR3 nucleotides read TGTGCCAGTAGTATAGTGAGGACTAGCGGGGCGTACAATGAGCAGTTCTTC. Protein sequence: CASSIVRTSGAYNEQFF.

The chain employs TRBV6-1 and TRBJ1-3; TRBD1 matches at 11 bases. From germline, CDR1 is MNHNS and CDR2 SASEGT. This CDR3 spans 17 amino acids. The trim removed 3 bases at V and 0 bases at J, leaving 4 bases unmatched. The CDR3 loop is CASSDGQGALSGNTIYF. CDR3 nucleotide sequence: TGTGCCAGCAGTGATGGACAGGGGGCCCTCTCTGGAAACACCATATATTTT.

This chain connects TRBV19 to TRBJ1-1, with 9 bases aligning to TRBD1. V lost 7 bases to trimming and J lost 5 bases; unmatched junction nucleotides: 5. This CDR3 has 13 residues. CDR1 is LNHDA, CDR2 SQIVND, per germline (reference sequence). This CDR3 reads CASKQGAGTEAFF. The DNA for the CDR3 is TGTGCCAGTAAACAGGGGGCCGGAACTGAAGCTTTCTTT.

V is TRBV5-1 and J is TRBJ1-2; 8 bases map to TRBD1. V gave up 4 bases and J gave up 4 bases; unmatched junction bases: 9. Per the germline V gene, CDR1 is SGHRS and CDR2 is YFSETQ. This CDR3 has 15 residues. CDR3 coding DNA: TGCGCCAGCAGCCCCCCGGGACAGGAACCCTATGGCTACACCTTC. Its translation is CASSPPGQEPYGYTF.

The genes are TRBV4-2 and TRBJ2-2, with 16 bases identical to TRBD2. CDR3 length: 16 amino acids. The germline V gene encodes CDR1 LGHNA and CDR2 YNFKEQ. V shed 4 bases and J 6 bases; nucleotides not matched to a gene: 2. CDR3 sequence: CASSPGLAGGPGELFF. CDR3 nucleotide sequence: TGTGCCAGCAGCCCGGGACTAGCGGGAGGGCCCGGGGAGCTGTTTTTT.

The chain recombines TRBV9 with TRBJ1-1; D call uncertain. Germline V gives CDR1 SGDLS, CDR2 YYNGEE. Trimming removed 4 bases at V and 2 bases at J, with 9 bases between. CDR3 length equals 13 residues. The CDR3 nucleotides read TGTGCCAGCAGCTTTGCAGAAAACACTGAAGCTTTCTTT. The encoded protein is CASSFAENTEAFF.

The rearrangement uses TRBV10-2 and TRBJ1-2; D unclear. The germline V gene encodes CDR1 WSHSY and CDR2 SAAADI. The CDR3 sequence is 12 residues long. Trimming cost V 6 bases and J 4 bases, with 9 bases left between them. The CDR3 sequence: CASSERAYGYTF. DNA of the CDR3: TGCGCCAGCAGCGAAAGAGCCTATGGCTACACCTTC.

The chain links TRBV5-4 to TRBJ1-1, with D unresolved. The CDR3 totals 14 residues. Trimming removed 2 bases from V and 0 bases from J, with 8 bases in between. Germline V gives CDR1 SGHNT, CDR2 YYREEE (reference sequence). The DNA of the CDR3 is TGTGCCAGCAGCTTAGACGGAGTGAACACTGAAGCTTTCTTT. Translation: CASSLDGVNTEAFF.

The rearrangement joins TRBV7-2 to TRBJ2-1, with D tentatively TRBD2 (6 bases). V was clipped by 5 bases and J by 9 bases, with 11 bases between them. The CDR3 is 12 amino acids. Germline V CDR1 and CDR2: SGHTA, FQGNSA. The DNA for the CDR3 is TGTGCCAGCAGCAAGGGAGCGGGTGAGCAGTTCTTC. Its protein is CASSKGAGEQFF.

The V gene is TRBV6-4, the J gene TRBJ2-3; D may be TRBD2 (5 bases). The V end lost 2 bases, the J end lost 0 bases, and 15 bases lay between the germline ends. The CDR3 runs to 17 residues. Germline V gene data show CDR1 as MRHNA and CDR2 as SNTAGT. For the CDR3, the DNA is TGTGCCAGCAGTGACCGGGGTCTCCCTTCTAGCACAGATACGCAGTATTTT. Residues: CASSDRGLPSSTDTQYF.

The rearrangement joins TRBV6-5 to TRBJ1-6, with D possibly being TRBD1 (6 bases). The ends were cut back, 4 bases at V and 10 bases at J, with 17 bases in the middle. The CDR3 covers 15 residues. Germline V gene lookup returns CDR1 MNHEY and CDR2 SVGAGI. DNA for the CDR3: TGTGCCAGCAGTTGGAACAGGGACGAGGGATCACCCCTCCACTTT. It translates to CASSWNRDEGSPLHF.

Here the CDR3 DNA reads TGCGCCAGCAGCATGGGACAGGGGATTGACACCGGGGAGCTGTTTTTT. It is translated as CASSMGQGIDTGELFF. The chain employs TRBV5-1 and TRBJ2-2, with 10 positions matching TRBD1. The V and J ends lost 4 bases and 3 bases, in that order; junction bases with no gene match: 6. The CDR3 extends over 16 amino acids. Germline V gene sequence: CDR1 SGHRS, CDR2 YFSETQ.